This T cell receptor (beta chain) was obtained from a study of immune evolution from preneoplasia to lung adenocarcinoma. TCRdb's table, derived via immunoSEQ multiplex PCR, lists solely in-frame clones and lacks some. The table includes approximately 4,400 clones, roughly 80% detected once. V trimming: 3 bases; J trimming: 5 bases; junction bases outside the gene matches: 8. The CDR3 is 15 amino acids. Germline CDR1 is LNHNV and CDR2 is YYDKDF (reference sequence). Sequencing input: FFPE minimally invasive lung adenocarcinoma tissue. This chain links TRBV15 with TRBJ2-5; the match to TRBD2 covers 8 bases. This TCR was recovered from a person aged 65 to 79 with lung adenocarcinoma. As DNA, the CDR3 is TGTGCCACCAGCAGGGCTAGCGGGCCGGGGGAGACCCAGTACTTC. Residues: CATSRASGPGETQYF. Combining the CDR3 with reference TRBV15 and TRBJ2-5 gives the whole variable domain DAMVIQNPRYQVTQFGKPVTLSCSQTLNHNVMYWYQQKSSQAPKLLFHYYDKDFNNEADTPDNFQSRRPNTSFCFLDIRSPGLGDTAMYLCATSRASGPGETQYFGPGTRLLVL.